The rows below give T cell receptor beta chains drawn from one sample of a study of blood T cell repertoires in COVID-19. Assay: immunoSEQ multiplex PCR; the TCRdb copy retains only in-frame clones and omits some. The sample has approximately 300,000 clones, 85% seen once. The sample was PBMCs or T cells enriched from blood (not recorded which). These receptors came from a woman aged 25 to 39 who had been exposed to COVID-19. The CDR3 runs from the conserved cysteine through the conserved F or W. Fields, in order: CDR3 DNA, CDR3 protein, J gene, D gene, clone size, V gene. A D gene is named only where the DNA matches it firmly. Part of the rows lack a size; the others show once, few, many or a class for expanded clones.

CDR3 DNA: TGTGCCAGCATTCCCGGGACAGGGGTTTACGAGCAGTACTTC; CDR3 protein: CASIPGTGVYEQYF; J gene: TRBJ2-7; D gene: TRBD1; clone size: -; V gene: TRBV6-5
CDR3 DNA: TGTGCCAGCAGCTTTCGACAGTACACCGGGGAGCTGTTTTTT; CDR3 protein: CASSFRQYTGELFF; J gene: TRBJ2-2; D gene: -; clone size: -; V gene: TRBV11-3
CDR3 DNA: TGTGCCACCAGGGGACAGGTAAGCCACGAGCAGTACTTC; CDR3 protein: CATRGQVSHEQYF; J gene: TRBJ2-7; D gene: TRBD1; clone size: -; V gene: TRBV24-1
CDR3 DNA: TGTGCCAGCAGCCAAGGCAAAGGCGGGGGAAGGCAGACCCAGTACTTC; CDR3 protein: CASSQGKGGGRQTQYF; J gene: TRBJ2-5; D gene: TRBD2; clone size: -; V gene: TRBV4-2
CDR3 DNA: TGTGCCAGCAGCAATAGGACGGGAGTGTCCGGGGAGCTGTTTTTT; CDR3 protein: CASSNRTGVSGELFF; J gene: TRBJ2-2; D gene: -; clone size: -; V gene: TRBV21-1
CDR3 DNA: TGTGCCAGCAGTTTACGGGGTTTTCAGCCCCAGCATTTT; CDR3 protein: CASSLRGFQPQHF; J gene: TRBJ1-5; D gene: -; clone size: -; V gene: TRBV6-5
CDR3 DNA: TGTGCCAGCAGTTCAGAAAATGAAAAACTGTTTTTT; CDR3 protein: CASSSENEKLFF; J gene: TRBJ1-4; D gene: -; clone size: -; V gene: TRBV12-3/TRBV12-4
CDR3 DNA: TGTGCCAGCAGCTTAATGGGGGGAGCTAGCTATGGCTACACCTTC; CDR3 protein: CASSLMGGASYGYTF; J gene: TRBJ1-2; D gene: -; clone size: -; V gene: TRBV7-8
CDR3 DNA: TGCGCCAGCACCCCTAGCGGGGGGTACAATGAGCAGTTCTTC; CDR3 protein: CASTPSGGYNEQFF; J gene: TRBJ2-1; D gene: TRBD2; clone size: few; V gene: TRBV5-1
CDR3 DNA: TGTGCCAGTAGCTGGGGACAGGGGAATTCACCCCTCCACTTT; CDR3 protein: CASSWGQGNSPLHF; J gene: TRBJ1-6; D gene: TRBD1; clone size: -; V gene: TRBV19
CDR3 DNA: TGTGCCACCAGTTTAGGTGGGACAGGGAACAATGAGCAGTTCTTC; CDR3 protein: CATSLGGTGNNEQFF; J gene: TRBJ2-1; D gene: TRBD1; clone size: -; V gene: TRBV24-1
CDR3 DNA: TGTGCCAGCAGGGGACAGGGGGCATATACCGGGGAGCTGTTTTTT; CDR3 protein: CASRGQGAYTGELFF; J gene: TRBJ2-2; D gene: TRBD1; clone size: -; V gene: TRBV2
CDR3 DNA: TGTGCCAGCAGCTTACATCAGGGCGGGACGGTCCACTTT; CDR3 protein: CASSLHQGGTVHF; J gene: TRBJ1-6; D gene: -; clone size: -; V gene: TRBV7-9
CDR3 DNA: TGTGCCAGCAGCTTAGCGGGTCGGGGGGAGACCCAGTACTTC; CDR3 protein: CASSLAGRGETQYF; J gene: TRBJ2-5; D gene: -; clone size: -; V gene: TRBV7-2
CDR3 DNA: TGTGCCAGCAGTCCGCACCGACAGACGACTAACACTGAAGCTTTCTTT; CDR3 protein: CASSPHRQTTNTEAFF; J gene: TRBJ1-1; D gene: -; clone size: -; V gene: TRBV28
CDR3 DNA: TGTGCCAGCAGCTTAGGGGGGAGCGGACAGGGCTTAGGCTCACCCCTCCACTTT; CDR3 protein: CASSLGGSGQGLGSPLHF; J gene: TRBJ1-6; D gene: TRBD1; clone size: once; V gene: TRBV11-2
CDR3 DNA: TGTGCCAGTACGGACAGGGATCAGCCCCAGCATTTT; CDR3 protein: CASTDRDQPQHF; J gene: TRBJ1-5; D gene: TRBD1; clone size: -; V gene: TRBV19
CDR3 DNA: TGTGCCAGCAATGGTCCGAGTAGCAATCAGCCCCAGCATTTT; CDR3 protein: CASNGPSSNQPQHF; J gene: TRBJ1-5; D gene: -; clone size: few; V gene: TRBV2
CDR3 DNA: TGTGCCAGCAGCCCCCTGACAGGGATGAACACTGAAGCTTTCTTT; CDR3 protein: CASSPLTGMNTEAFF; J gene: TRBJ1-1; D gene: -; clone size: -; V gene: TRBV21-1
CDR3 DNA: TGCGCCAGCAGCTTGGGTGGCAGTAACACTGAAGCTTTCTTT; CDR3 protein: CASSLGGSNTEAFF; J gene: TRBJ1-1; D gene: -; clone size: -; V gene: TRBV5-1
CDR3 DNA: TGTGCCAGCAGCCCAGGGACTAGCGGGGGAGCAGATACGCAGTATTTT; CDR3 protein: CASSPGTSGGADTQYF; J gene: TRBJ2-3; D gene: TRBD2; clone size: -; V gene: TRBV7-9
CDR3 DNA: TGTGCCTGGAGTCCCCTCCTGACAGGAAACACCATATATTTT; CDR3 protein: CAWSPLLTGNTIYF; J gene: TRBJ1-3; D gene: -; clone size: -; V gene: TRBV30
CDR3 DNA: TGTGCCAGCAGCCCAGGGGTCCCTGATGGCTACACCTTC; CDR3 protein: CASSPGVPDGYTF; J gene: TRBJ1-2; D gene: -; clone size: -; V gene: TRBV7-9
CDR3 DNA: TGTGCCAGTAGTATCGGCAATGAGCAGTTCTTC; CDR3 protein: CASSIGNEQFF; J gene: TRBJ2-1; D gene: -; clone size: -; V gene: TRBV19
CDR3 DNA: TGCGCCAGCAGCTCGGACAGGGGAATATATGGCTACACCTTC; CDR3 protein: CASSSDRGIYGYTF; J gene: TRBJ1-2; D gene: TRBD1; clone size: few; V gene: TRBV5-1
CDR3 DNA: TGTGCCAGTAGTATCGGGTACCCCGCCGACGAGCAGTACTTC; CDR3 protein: CASSIGYPADEQYF; J gene: TRBJ2-7; D gene: -; clone size: -; V gene: TRBV19
CDR3 DNA: TGTGCCAGCAGCTTGGCCCGGAATGAGCAGTTCTTC; CDR3 protein: CASSLARNEQFF; J gene: TRBJ2-1; D gene: -; clone size: -; V gene: TRBV5-8
CDR3 DNA: TGTGCCAGCAGTTTACAAACTAACTATGGCTACACCTTC; CDR3 protein: CASSLQTNYGYTF; J gene: TRBJ1-2; D gene: -; clone size: -; V gene: TRBV6-5
CDR3 DNA: TGTGCCAGCAGTTCCCGAAGGTCTACGGGTCTGGACGAGCAGTACTTC; CDR3 protein: CASSSRRSTGLDEQYF; J gene: TRBJ2-7; D gene: -; clone size: -; V gene: TRBV6-4
CDR3 DNA: TGCGCCAGCAGCTACAGGGGAAAGACCGGGGAGCTGTTTTTT; CDR3 protein: CASSYRGKTGELFF; J gene: TRBJ2-2; D gene: TRBD1; clone size: -; V gene: TRBV4-1
CDR3 DNA: TGTGCCAGCCGATTGACAGGGGGCTCGGAAGCTTTCTTT; CDR3 protein: CASRLTGGSEAFF; J gene: TRBJ1-1; D gene: TRBD1; clone size: -; V gene: TRBV2